This TCR beta chain appears in the sequencing data of a study of CD8+CD57+ T cells in acquired aplastic anemia. This clonotype appeared many times. Antigen: not known. The patients chosen for sequencing had shown expansion of CD8+CD57+ cells (detected by flow cytometry). Patients had undergone no therapy by the time their blood was sampled. CDR1 and CDR2 from the germline V gene are GTSNPN and SVGIG (reference sequence). V was pared by 2 bases and J by 1 base, with 8 bases between. This CDR3 region has 13 residues. TCR beta VDJ and CDR3 profiling used genomic DNA as template. TCRdb itself ran the reads through MiXCR, one entry per CDR3 protein. The data contain approximately 300,000 distinct CDR3 sequences, roughly 59% of them singletons. Study outcomes and limitations: Controls did not differ significantly from patients in CD8+ Simpson's diversity.

V is TRBV30 and J is TRBJ1-1; D is unresolved. This clonotype originated in a human donor with aplastic anemia. The sample consisted of sorted CD4+, CD8+, or CD8+CD57+ T cells (not recorded which) from PBMCs. CDR3 amino acids: CAWSPTANTEAFF. For the CDR3, the DNA is TGTGCCTGGAGTCCTACGGCGAACACTGAAGCTTTCTTT.